These T cell receptor beta chains were read from a single sample in a study of human T cells and chemical hapten exposure. TCRdb passed the RACE reads through MiXCR, listing each CDR3 protein once. In the table there are roughly 120,000 distinct CDR3 sequences, about 13% of which are singletons. The starting material was whole blood, obtained in connection with sensitization to the hapten diphenylcyclopropenone (DPC). These receptors were collected from a man in his late teens or twenties with alopecia areata. Some clones in this sample may be carry-over from other donors' samples. CDR3s include the opening cysteine and the closing phenylalanine or tryptophan. The D gene is left open where the match is weak. Size is omitted from some rows. Given values are once, few, many or a class for expanded clones.

J: TRBJ2-2; D: -; size: -; V: TRBV27; CDR3: CASSPVQVTGELFF; DNA: TGTGCCAGCAGTCCCGTCCAAGTCACCGGGGAGCTGTTTTTT
J: TRBJ2-3; D: TRBD1; size: -; V: TRBV7-2; CDR3: CASSSNRGRETQYF; DNA: TGTGCCAGCAGCTCCAACAGGGGAAGGGAGACGCAGTATTTT
J: TRBJ2-1; D: TRBD2; size: few; V: TRBV7-8; CDR3: CASSLGRLAGGNEQFF; DNA: TGTGCCAGCAGCTTGGGACGACTAGCGGGAGGCAATGAGCAGTTCTTC
J: TRBJ2-3; D: -; size: -; V: TRBV20-1; CDR3: CSARDRGLDTQYF; DNA: TGCAGTGCCCGGGACCGGGGGCTGGATACGCAGTATTTT
J: TRBJ2-5; D: -; size: few; V: TRBV9; CDR3: CASSVGRQSRETQYF; DNA: TGTGCCAGCAGCGTAGGCAGACAGTCCAGAGAGACCCAGTACTTC
J: TRBJ2-5; D: -; size: few; V: TRBV12-5; CDR3: CASGLDLEETQYF; DNA: TGTGCTAGTGGTTTGGACCTAGAAGAGACCCAGTACTTC
J: TRBJ1-6; D: -; size: many; V: TRBV7-9; CDR3: CASSFQYSPLHF; DNA: TGTGCCAGCAGCTTTCAGTATTCACCCCTCCACTTT
J: TRBJ2-6; D: -; size: few; V: TRBV6-2/TRBV6-3; CDR3: CASSHRDSGANVLTF; DNA: TGTGCCAGCAGTCACAGGGACTCTGGGGCCAACGTCCTGACTTTC
J: TRBJ2-5; D: -; size: -; V: TRBV29-1; CDR3: CSVELGGGETQYF; DNA: TGCAGCGTTGAACTTGGGGGCGGAGAGACCCAGTACTTC
J: TRBJ2-3; D: -; size: -; V: TRBV4-3; CDR3: CASSQDRRDTQYF; DNA: TGCGCCAGCAGCCAAGATCGTCGGGATACGCAGTATTTT
J: TRBJ1-4; D: TRBD1; size: -; V: TRBV9; CDR3: CASSGRGPNEKLFF; DNA: TGTGCCAGCAGCGGCAGGGGGCCTAATGAAAAACTGTTTTTT
J: TRBJ2-7; D: TRBD1; size: few; V: TRBV5-1; CDR3: CASRLPRQGSSYEQYF; DNA: TGCGCCAGCAGACTACCTCGACAGGGGTCATCCTACGAGCAGTACTTC
J: TRBJ1-1; D: TRBD1; size: -; V: TRBV6-6; CDR3: CASSYSRDRDTEAFF; DNA: TGTGCCAGCAGTTACTCGCGGGACAGGGACACTGAAGCTTTCTTT
J: TRBJ1-4; D: -; size: few; V: TRBV12-3/TRBV12-4; CDR3: CASSLRIGFNEKLFF; DNA: TGTGCCAGCAGTTTAAGGATTGGCTTTAATGAAAAACTGTTTTTT
J: TRBJ1-4; D: -; size: few; V: TRBV7-2; CDR3: CASSFSSRPNEKLFF; DNA: TGTGCCAGCAGCTTTTCTTCCAGACCTAATGAAAAACTGTTTTTT
J: TRBJ2-7; D: TRBD1; size: few; V: TRBV28; CDR3: CASSPGGLYYEQYF; DNA: TGTGCCAGCAGCCCAGGGGGCCTCTACTACGAGCAGTACTTC
J: TRBJ2-3; D: -; size: -; V: TRBV20-1; CDR3: CSARDGGTYTDTQYF; DNA: TGCAGTGCTAGAGATGGAGGCACCTACACAGATACGCAGTATTTT
J: TRBJ1-1; D: TRBD1; size: many; V: TRBV7-2; CDR3: CASSGFDRGAEAFF; DNA: TGTGCCAGCAGCGGGTTCGACAGGGGCGCTGAAGCTTTCTTT
J: TRBJ2-3; D: -; size: few; V: TRBV11-2; CDR3: CASSLVIDTQYF; DNA: TGTGCCAGCAGCTTAGTTATAGATACGCAGTATTTT
J: TRBJ1-1; D: -; size: -; V: TRBV7-8; CDR3: CASSHPTKRGRFDTEAFF; DNA: TGTGCCAGCAGCCATCCGACTAAAAGGGGTCGTTTCGACACTGAAGCTTTCTTT
J: TRBJ2-5; D: TRBD1; size: few; V: TRBV11-1; CDR3: CASSKRQGTETQYF; DNA: TGTGCCAGCAGCAAACGACAGGGGACCGAGACCCAGTACTTC
J: TRBJ2-7; D: TRBD1; size: -; V: TRBV25-1; CDR3: CASRDRFYEQYF; DNA: TGTGCCAGCAGGGACAGGTTTTACGAGCAGTACTTC
J: TRBJ2-2; D: TRBD1; size: many; V: TRBV10-3; CDR3: CAISLGGANTGELFF; DNA: TGTGCCATCAGTCTAGGGGGCGCGAACACCGGGGAGCTGTTTTTT
J: TRBJ2-7; D: -; size: few; V: TRBV29-1; CDR3: CSVVLGNEQYF; DNA: TGCAGCGTTGTACTGGGGAACGAGCAGTACTTC